This T cell receptor (beta chain) was recovered during a study of blood T cell repertoires in COVID-19. Turning to the study itself: From T cells, B-cell-depleted T cells, or PBMCs came the material, which was cDNA or gDNA.

Under the authors' procedure: Reference gene primer amplification gave nucleated cell count estimates. The assay was immunoSEQ multiplex PCR, and TCRdb's table has in-frame clones only and misses some. The V and J calls and the clone size are those of that table, but D and trimming were determined from the DNA. The table records over 200,000 clones, roughly 84% of them present only once. Germline V CDR1 and CDR2: MNHEY, SVGAGI. The CDR3 contains 16 residues. V dropped 0 bases and J dropped 7; count of bases not matched to a gene: 8. The sequencing sample was made of peripheral blood. This sequence originates from a man aged 50 to 60 with active or convalescent COVID-19. The V call is TRBV6-5, the J call TRBJ1-4; 7 bases line up with TRBD1. The CDR3 region has the DNA TGTGCCAGCAGTTACTCGTCCGGGACAGAGTTTGAAAAACTGTTTTTT. Amino acids: CASSYSSGTEFEKLFF.